This TCR beta chain was identified during a study of vaccination and CD4 T cells after COVID-19. This clonotype was recorded a few times. Its antigen is still unknown. Sample treatment: roughly ten-day PBMC culture with coronavirus spike peptide pools or control peptides (ViraFEST assay). An Oncomine TCR Beta short-read assay was used to sequence the DNA from cultured CD4+ T cells. Genomic DNA was drawn out of CD4+ T cells grown in culture. Via MiXCR, TCRdb re-called the PCR reads, giving one row per CDR3 protein. Among 15,000 to 18,000 distinct CDR3 sequences listed, roughly two fifths were seen once. Per germline, CDR1 SGHTA and CDR2 FQGTGA. The CDR3 length is 14 residues. Losses at the gene ends were 2 bases for V and 9 bases for J; bases not matched to a gene: 4.

The starting material was CD4+ T cells from blood, cultured in vitro, obtained before SARS-CoV-2 vaccination. The TCR was taken from a human donor who had recovered from COVID-19. V and J are TRBV7-3 and TRBJ1-6; TRBD1 matches 7 bases. CDR3 DNA sequence: TGTGCCAGCAGCTTAGCAGGGGGGGGTTCACCCCTCCACTTT. The encoded protein is CASSLAGGGSPLHF.